These 6 T cell receptor beta chains were all obtained from the same sample, sequenced in a study of early T cells in non-severe SARS-CoV-2 infection. Each CDR3 protein gets one entry after TCRdb re-called the 5' RACE reads with MiXCR. The profile shows tens of thousands of distinct CDR3 sequences, approximately 8.9% of them singletons. Sequencing was performed on whole blood. The receptors shown here come from an adult who was a healthcare worker with PCR-confirmed SARS-CoV-2 infection or an uninfected control (not recorded which).

V usage is TRBV10-3 and J usage is TRBJ1-1, with D possibly TRBD1 on 6 matching bases. Germline assignment: CDR1 ENHRY and CDR2 SYGVKD. The CDR3 extends over 12 amino acids. Deletions cut 3 bases from V and 5 bases from J, with 7 bases between. CDR3 coding DNA: TGTGCCATCAGTGATAGGGGGACTGAAGCTTTCTTT. Protein: CAISDRGTEAFF.

Ten or more counts support this clonotype. This chain uses TRBV4-3 with TRBJ2-2, with 14 bases lining up with TRBD2. V lost 4 bases and J lost 5; bases outside the gene matches: 3. This CDR3 is 16 amino acids long. Germline V lookup: CDR1 LGHNA, CDR2 YSLEER. Written as DNA, the CDR3 is TGCGCCAGCAGCCGAGGACTAGCGGGGGGAACCGGGGAGCTGTTTTTT. Translation gives CASSRGLAGGTGELFF.

This clonotype appeared many times. The chain employs TRBV15 and TRBJ2-7, with no clear D. CDR1 LNHNV and CDR2 YYDKDF come from the germline V gene (reference sequence). The CDR3 runs 14 residues. Trimming took 3 bases from V and 2 from J, leaving 11 bases between them. CDR3 DNA sequence: TGTGCCACCAGCAGCGTCCTCTCGGCCTACGAGCAGTACTTC. This translates into CATSSVLSAYEQYF. Full variable domain (remainder filled in from reference TRBV15 and TRBJ2-7): DAMVIQNPRYQVTQFGKPVTLSCSQTLNHNVMYWYQQKSSQAPKLLFHYYDKDFNNEADTPDNFQSRRPNTSFCFLDIRSPGLGDTAMYLCATSSVLSAYEQYFGPGTRLTVT.

This clonotype has just a few counts. The CDR3 DNA sequence: TGTGCCAGCAGTTACGAGGCAGCCGGCAATGAGCAGTTCTTC. It yields the protein CASSYEAAGNEQFF. This chain connects TRBV6-6 to TRBJ2-1; D not resolved. Germline V gives CDR1 MNHNY, CDR2 SVGAGI (reference sequence). CDR3 length equals 14 residues. V was shortened by 2 bases and J by 6 bases, with 11 bases between the two germline ends.

This clonotype was picked up many times. V is TRBV20-1 and J is TRBJ2-5, with 14 bases aligning to TRBD2. Looked up from germline, CDR1 is DFQATT and CDR2 is SNEGSKA (reference sequence). The ends lost 6 bases at V and 2 bases at J; junction bases unmatched: 20. This CDR3 has 20 residues. CDR3 region: CSANTPLTSGGAYRQETQYF. The CDR3 DNA reads TGCAGTGCCAATACCCCGTTGACTAGCGGGGGGGCCTACAGGCAAGAGACCCAGTACTTC.

Only a few counts were recorded for this clonotype. The CDR3 DNA follows: TGTGCCAGCGGGGGAACCACAGATACGCAGTATTTT. Protein product: CASGGTTDTQYF. The chain has TRBV7-2 and TRBJ2-3; D is tentatively TRBD1 or TRBD2 (5 bases each). The CDR3 has 12 residues. Germline V gene sequence: CDR1 SGHTA, CDR2 FQGNSA. Trimming took 8 bases from V and 2 from J, leaving 8 bases between them.